Following are 27 T cell receptor beta chains from one sample sequenced in a study of shared clonotypes between healthy human individuals. Using immunoSEQ multiplex PCR, the repertoire was profiled, and TCRdb retains in-frame clones only, with some absent. The data show millions of clones, over 85% seen once. The source material was naive CD4+ T cells sorted from blood. Subset described: CD45RA+ positively selected. Receptors originate from a young man in good health.

On this clone itself: The sample carries other DNA sequences with the same CDR3. CDR3 in DNA: TGCAGCGTTGAAAGGGGTAGCTATGGCTACACCTTC. This translates into CSVERGSYGYTF. The chain carries TRBV29-1 and TRBJ1-2; tentative D call: TRBD1 (5 bases). V lost 2 bases and J lost 4, with 8 bases in between. The CDR3 has 12 amino acids. From germline, CDR1 is SQVTM and CDR2 ANQGSEA. Full variable domain (missing parts from reference TRBV29-1 and TRBJ1-2): SAVISQKPSRDICQRGTSLTIQCQVDSQVTMMFWYRQQPGQSLTLIATANQGSEATYESGFVIDKFPISRPNLTFSTLTVSNMSPEDSSIYLCSVERGSYGYTFGSGTRLTVV.

The chain joins TRBV2 to TRBJ1-2; 8 bases fit TRBD1. Germline CDR1 is SNHLY and CDR2 is FYNNEI. The junction had 14 bases not matched to a gene; V was cut back by 6 bases and J by 5 bases. The CDR3 totals 16 residues. The CDR3 loop is CASSRDRGGRGYGYTF. DNA for the CDR3: TGTGCCAGCAGCCGTGACAGGGGCGGCCGGGGTTATGGCTACACCTTC.

The J gene is TRBJ2-5, the V gene TRBV7-2, with 8 bases fitting TRBD1. This CDR3 is 17 amino acids long. Germline CDR1 and CDR2: SGHTA and FQGNSA. The V and J ends lost 5 bases and 0 bases, in that order; junction bases with no gene match: 11. CDR3 protein: CASSPGDRWEYQETQYF. CDR3 bases: TGTGCCAGCAGCCCGGGGGACAGGTGGGAGTACCAAGAGACCCAGTACTTC.

V usage is TRBV18 and J usage is TRBJ2-5; 8 bases map to TRBD2. The CDR3 contains 14 residues. Germline V gene lookup returns CDR1 KGHSH and CDR2 LQKENI. With V trimmed by 6 bases and J by 2 bases, 5 bases remained unmatched. The CDR3 nucleotides are TGTGCCAGCTCTAGCGGGGTGATACAAGAGACCCAGTACTTC. It yields the protein CASSSGVIQETQYF.

This rearrangement joins TRBV2 to TRBJ2-3; 11 bases map to TRBD2. This CDR3 contains 16 residues. Germline CDR1 is SNHLY and CDR2 is FYNNEI. J lost 8 bases, V lost 7 bases, and 14 bases had no gene match. The DNA of the CDR3 is TGTGCCAGCAATTCCTTAGCGGGAGGGGGTTCCCGTACGCAGTATTTT. It is translated as CASNSLAGGGSRTQYF.

V and J are TRBV5-6 and TRBJ2-4; D uncertain. This CDR3 has 11 amino acids. Trimming stripped 4 bases from V and 5 bases from J, with 4 bases between. CDR1 SGHDT and CDR2 YYEEEE come from the germline V gene. CDR3: CASSLENIQYF. In DNA, the CDR3 is TGTGCCAGCAGCCTAGAAAACATTCAGTACTTC. The full variable domain, with the rest looked up from reference TRBV5-6 and TRBJ2-4, is DAGVTQSPTHLIKTRGQQVTLRCSPKSGHDTVSWYQQALGQGPQFIFQYYEEEERQRGNFPDRFSGHQFPNYSSELNVNALLLGDSALYLCASSLENIQYFGAGTRLSVL.

V gene TRBV5-6 combines with J gene TRBJ1-3; 10 nucleotides line up with TRBD1. V lost 2 bases to trimming and J lost 1 base; unmatched junction nucleotides: 3. Germline assignment: CDR1 SGHDT and CDR2 YYEEEE. The CDR3 totals 16 residues. CDR3 DNA: TGTGCCAGCAGCTTTTTGGACAGGGGGTCTGGAAACACCATATATTTT. It codes for CASSFLDRGSGNTIYF. Full variable domain (rest looked up from reference TRBV5-6 and TRBJ1-3): DAGVTQSPTHLIKTRGQQVTLRCSPKSGHDTVSWYQQALGQGPQFIFQYYEEEERQRGNFPDRFSGHQFPNYSSELNVNALLLGDSALYLCASSFLDRGSGNTIYFGEGSWLTVV.

A word on this clone: Other DNA sequences in this sample translate to the same CDR3. The chain is built from TRBV6-5 and TRBJ2-7; 8 bases map to TRBD1. Germline V CDR1 and CDR2: MNHEY, SVGAGI. The CDR3 is 15 amino acids. J lost 2 bases, V lost 3 bases, and 6 bases had no gene match. CDR3 residues: CASSYGGTGPYEQYF. The CDR3 DNA sequence: TGTGCCAGCAGTTATGGTGGGACAGGCCCCTACGAGCAGTACTTC.

The rearrangement joins TRBV28 to TRBJ1-1; a weak D match, TRBD1 (5 bases). The germline V gene has CDR1 MDHEN and CDR2 SYDVKM. Trimming left V 4 bases short and J 8 bases short, with 23 bases between. This CDR3 contains 16 residues. CDR3 in amino acids: CASSSLDSKYYKEAFF. As DNA, the CDR3 is TGTGCCAGCAGTTCCCTTGACAGCAAATATTATAAAGAAGCTTTCTTT.

V and J are TRBV27 and TRBJ2-3; weak D call: TRBD2 (5 bases). The V end was cut by 5 bases, the J end by 1 base, with 13 bases between. The CDR3 is made up of 15 amino acids. Germline CDR1 reads MNHEY; CDR2 reads SMNVEV (reference sequence). CDR3 sequence reads: CASSRMGRGTDTQYF. CDR3 coding DNA: TGTGCCAGCAGTCGTATGGGGAGAGGCACAGATACGCAGTATTTT.

Concerning this clone: At the DNA level, this CDR3 is encoded by other sequences in the same sample as well. V gene TRBV7-2 combines with J gene TRBJ2-7; 10 bases match TRBD1. With V trimmed by 4 bases and J by 2 bases, 2 bases remained unmatched. The CDR3 runs 14 residues. Germline V gives CDR1 SGHTA, CDR2 FQGNSA. CDR3 in amino acids: CASSSGQGAYEQYF. DNA of the CDR3: TGTGCCAGCAGCTCCGGACAGGGGGCCTACGAGCAGTACTTC.

This chain joins TRBV4-3 and TRBJ2-2; 10 bases map to TRBD2. Germline CDR1 and CDR2: LGHNA and YSLEER. V lost 4 bases, J lost 3 bases, and 2 bases stayed unmatched. The CDR3 is 15 amino acids. CDR3 protein: CASSRGTSDTGELFF. In DNA form, the CDR3 reads TGCGCCAGCAGCCGGGGGACTAGCGACACCGGGGAGCTGTTTTTT.

J is TRBJ2-1 and V is TRBV6-6; D is uncertain. The V gene lost 0 bases and the J gene lost 2 bases, with 11 bases spanning the gap. The CDR3 contains 16 residues. CDR1 and CDR2 (germline): MNHNY, SVGAGI (reference sequence). CDR3 in DNA: TGTGCCAGCAGTTACTCAGGCTACGTAGCCTACAATGAGCAGTTCTTC. It encodes CASSYSGYVAYNEQFF.

This clone was picked up one time. V gene TRBV2 combines with J gene TRBJ2-7; D possibly corresponds to TRBD1 (6 bases). V was trimmed by 7 bases and J by 3 bases, leaving 16 bases between them. Germline V gives CDR1 SNHLY, CDR2 FYNNEI. The CDR3 extends over 14 amino acids. The CDR3 reads CASTEEWTDYEQYF. In nucleotides, the CDR3 is TGTGCCAGCACCGAAGAATGGACAGACTACGAGCAGTACTTC.

The genes are TRBV5-1 and TRBJ1-2; TRBD1 is a possible D gene (6 bases). CDR1 SGHRS and CDR2 YFSETQ come from the germline V gene. The CDR3 has 15 residues. Between the trimmed V and J ends, which lost 0 bases and 8 bases, there was a span of 17 bases. CDR3 loop: CASSLEQGGYGGYTF. The CDR3 DNA follows: TGCGCCAGCAGCTTGGAACAGGGCGGGTACGGAGGCTACACCTTC.

This rearrangement joins TRBV2 to TRBJ2-2, with D perhaps being TRBD1 or TRBD2 (5 bases each). Germline V gene sequence: CDR1 SNHLY, CDR2 FYNNEI. The CDR3 extends over 18 amino acids. Trimming took off 2 bases at V and 4 bases at J, with 20 bases between the two ends. As DNA, the CDR3 is TGTGCCAGCAGTGAATGGTTTGGCGGGTCGCAGGGCACCGGGGAGCTGTTTTTT. Translation: CASSEWFGGSQGTGELFF.

V is TRBV11-3 and J is TRBJ2-5, with 8 bases aligning to TRBD2. The CDR3 sequence is 15 residues long. Germline-derived CDR1 and CDR2 are SGHNT and YENEEA. The V and J ends lost 3 bases and 1 base, in that order; junction bases with no gene match: 4. The CDR3 coding sequence is TGTGCCAGCAGCTTTTCGGGAGGGACCCAAGAGACCCAGTACTTC. Its translation: CASSFSGGTQETQYF.

This rearrangement joins TRBV7-6 to TRBJ1-3; TRBD1 matches at 7 bases. CDR1 SGHVS and CDR2 FNYEAQ come from the germline V gene. V lost 6 bases to trimming and J lost 0 bases; unmatched junction nucleotides: 8. The CDR3 sequence is 16 residues long. Here the CDR3 DNA reads TGTGCCAGCAGTCGTTTGACAGGGACCTCTGGAAACACCATATATTTT. Its protein product is CASSRLTGTSGNTIYF. Variable domain in full (rest from reference TRBV7-6 and TRBJ1-3): GAGVSQSPRYKVTKRGQDVALRCDPISGHVSLYWYRQALGQGPEFLTYFNYEAQQDKSGLPNDRFSAERPEGSISTLTIQRTEQRDSAMYRCASSRLTGTSGNTIYFGEGSWLTVV.

The genes are TRBV10-3 and TRBJ1-2; TRBD1 matches at 8 bases. Looked up from germline, CDR1 is ENHRY and CDR2 is SYGVKD. The CDR3 is made up of 15 amino acids. J was trimmed by 5 bases and V by 2 bases; bases with no gene match: 7. The CDR3 here is CAISEPRQGRYGYTF. CDR3 nucleotide sequence: TGTGCCATCAGTGAGCCGAGACAGGGGAGGTATGGCTACACCTTC.

V is TRBV28 and J is TRBJ1-2; D may be TRBD1 (5 bases). From germline, CDR1 is MDHEN and CDR2 SYDVKM. This CDR3 is 14 amino acids long. CDR3 amino acids: CAATLAGQIYGYTF. The CDR3 nucleotides are TGTGCAGCCACCCTCGCGGGGCAGATCTATGGCTACACCTTC.

This chain connects TRBV5-8 to TRBJ1-2; D is ambiguous. V shed 2 bases and J shed 2 bases, with 10 bases lying between them. The CDR3 runs 14 residues. Looked up from germline, CDR1 is SGHTS and CDR2 is YDEGEE. In nucleotides, the CDR3 is TGTGCCAGCAGCTTTTTAGCAGTAAACTATGGCTACACCTTC. This encodes CASSFLAVNYGYTF.

This clone has only a few counts. The junction differs from germline at one of its ends, possibly a read error. The chain is built from TRBV7-7 and TRBJ2-2; 8 bases fit TRBD1. CDR3 length equals 14 residues. The germline V gene encodes CDR1 SSHAT and CDR2 FNYEAQ (reference sequence). The CDR3 DNA reads TGTGCTAGCAGTTACAGGGGGGAAACCGGGGAGCTGTTTTTT. It is translated as CASSYRGETGELFF.

V is TRBV15 and J is TRBJ1-2; no clear D gene. CDR3 length: 13 residues. Germline V gene lookup returns CDR1 LNHNV and CDR2 YYDKDF (reference sequence). V was trimmed by 0 bases and J by 8 bases, leaving 10 bases between them. CDR3 sequence: CATSRDPGEGYTF. The CDR3 DNA sequence: TGTGCCACCAGCAGAGATCCCGGGGAGGGCTACACCTTC. The entire variable domain, with the rest obtained from reference TRBV15 and TRBJ1-2, is as follows: DAMVIQNPRYQVTQFGKPVTLSCSQTLNHNVMYWYQQKSSQAPKLLFHYYDKDFNNEADTPDNFQSRRPNTSFCFLDIRSPGLGDTAMYLCATSRDPGEGYTFGSGTRLTVV.

The J gene is TRBJ1-1, the V gene TRBV19; D perhaps matches TRBD1 (6 bases). From germline, CDR1 is LNHDA and CDR2 SQIVND (reference sequence). Trimming cost V 5 bases and J 4 bases, with 14 bases left between them. The CDR3 spans 14 residues. The CDR3 DNA follows: TGTGCCAGTAGTCCACGACAGGTCGGCACTGAAGCTTTCTTT. Translating gives CASSPRQVGTEAFF. Looking up the rest from reference TRBV19 and TRBJ1-1 gives the full variable domain: DGGITQSPKYLFRKEGQNVTLSCEQNLNHDAMYWYRQDPGQGLRLIYYSQIVNDFQKGDIAEGYSVSREKKESFPLTVTSAQKNPTAFYLCASSPRQVGTEAFFGQGTRLTVV.

The V and J genes are TRBV7-2 and TRBJ2-6; 10 bases align to TRBD1. The V gene end was trimmed by 1 base and the J gene end by 0 bases; junction bases not matched to a gene: 6. The germline CDR1 and CDR2 sequences are SGHTA and FQGNSA. The CDR3 loop spans 19 amino acids. The CDR3 loop reads CASSLVAGQGDSGANVLTF. In nucleotides, the CDR3 is TGTGCCAGCAGCTTAGTGGCTGGACAGGGGGACTCTGGGGCCAACGTCCTGACTTTC.

This clone was found once. The J gene is TRBJ2-4, the V gene TRBV7-2; 7 positions match TRBD2. Trimming cost V 7 bases and J 0 bases; bases outside gene matches: 6. The CDR3 extends over 15 amino acids. Germline CDR1 and CDR2: SGHTA and FQGNSA. The chain's CDR3 is CASTLGGLAKNIQYF. As DNA, the CDR3 is TGTGCCAGCACCCTGGGAGGGTTAGCCAAAAACATTCAGTACTTC. The whole variable domain, filled in from reference TRBV7-2 and TRBJ2-4, reads GAGVSQSPSNKVTEKGKDVELRCDPISGHTALYWYRQSLGQGLEFLIYFQGNSAPDKSGLPSDRFSAERTGGSVSTLTIQRTQQEDSAVYLCASTLGGLAKNIQYFGAGTRLSVL.

The chain uses TRBV28 and TRBJ2-3; TRBD2 aligns across 9 bases. V gave up 8 bases and J gave up 3 bases; unmatched junction bases: 9. The CDR3 contains 15 residues. Germline lookup yields CDR1 MDHEN and CDR2 SYDVKM. The CDR3 sequence: CASGLIAGVTDTQYF. As DNA, the CDR3 is TGTGCCAGCGGCCTTATAGCGGGGGTAACAGATACGCAGTATTTT.